This T cell receptor beta chain was identified in a study of T cell clonality in common variable immunodeficiency. CDR3 length equals 11 residues. CDR1 DFQATT and CDR2 SNEGSKA come from the germline V gene (reference sequence). Trimming took 3 bases from V and 6 from J, leaving 9 bases between them. This clone appeared a few times. The read gets to within 3 residues of the CDR3 end, and the germline J gene fills in the rest. CVID and control samples used equivalent genomic DNA input. Sequenced by immunoSEQ multiplex PCR; TCRdb stores in-frame clones only, minus some. The sample yields 30,000 to 40,000 clones, without any singletons.

This chain links TRBV20-1 with TRBJ2-7; possibly TRBD1 for D (5 bases). The sample taken for sequencing was peripheral blood mononuclear cells. This clonotype originated in a person aged 18-70 years in good health. CDR3 sequence: CSASPGSEQYF. The CDR3 DNA, read in part, is TGCAGTGCTAGTCCAGGGTCCGAG.